This T cell receptor (beta chain) was recorded in a study of molecular identifiers for immune sequencing clone quantification. Broader study findings: Over 99% of CMV-specific effector molecules, but under 1% of naive ones, were in clones above 20 copies.

This clonotype was recorded a few times. Its target is not known. Bulk TCR library preparation followed previously described methods with listed TCR primers. TCRdb re-derived calls from the PCR reads in MiXCR, one entry per CDR3 protein. The sample holds 460,000 or so distinct CDR3 sequences, roughly 25% seen once. Trimming took 0 bases from V and 3 from J; bases not matched to a gene: 8. Germline assignment: CDR1 MGHRA and CDR2 YSYEKL. CDR3 length equals 16 residues. The specimen sequenced was naive CD8+ T cells from blood, with Jurkat cell RNA spiked in. Subset noted: FACS-sorted CD8+CD4-CCR7+CD45RA+ naive T cells. The sequence came from a human donor in good health. Some libraries in this study had Jurkat cell RNA spiked in. The V gene is TRBV4-1, the J gene TRBJ2-7; 7 bases fit TRBD1. DNA for the CDR3: TGCGCCAGCAGCCAAGATCGACAGGGAAGGGTCTACGAGCAGTACTTC. Protein product: CASSQDRQGRVYEQYF.